These 3 T cell receptor beta chains came from one sample sequenced in a study of T cell changes during pregnancy in multiple sclerosis. TCRdb's copy holds only in-frame clones and misses some; the assay was immunoSEQ multiplex PCR. Here the sample spans over 60,000 clones, around 96% being singletons. The source material was CD8+ T cells from peripheral blood mononuclear cells, sampled after pregnancy. These receptors all come from a female donor with multiple sclerosis, enrolled in a pregnancy study.

The chain uses TRBV19 and TRBJ2-3; 8 nucleotides align to TRBD1. The CDR3 is 16 residues long. Germline loops: CDR1 LNHDA, CDR2 SQIVND (reference sequence). J gave up 3 bases and V 3 bases, and 8 bases lay outside the gene matches. The CDR3 region is CASSIPTGVGTDTQYF. CDR3 sequence (DNA): TGTGCCAGTAGTATCCCGACAGGGGTGGGTACAGATACGCAGTATTTT. Based on the CDR3 plus reference TRBV19 and TRBJ2-3, the full variable domain is DGGITQSPKYLFRKEGQNVTLSCEQNLNHDAMYWYRQDPGQGLRLIYYSQIVNDFQKGDIAEGYSVSREKKESFPLTVTSAQKNPTAFYLCASSIPTGVGTDTQYFGPGTRLTVL.

This chain connects TRBV28 to TRBJ2-2, with 7 nucleotides matching TRBD1. The V segment lost 6 bases and the J segment 1 base; nucleotides outside the gene matches: 5. This CDR3 is 15 amino acids long. The germline V gene encodes CDR1 MDHEN and CDR2 SYDVKM. The chain's CDR3 is CASRTGTENTGELFF. CDR3 DNA sequence: TGTGCCAGCAGAACCGGGACAGAGAACACCGGGGAGCTGTTTTTT.

V and J are TRBV7-9 and TRBJ1-2, with TRBD1 matching 7 bases. This CDR3 is 15 amino acids long. The junction had 14 bases not matched to a gene; V was cut back by 5 bases and J by 8 bases. Germline loops: CDR1 SEHNR, CDR2 FQNEAQ (reference sequence). CDR3 sequence reads: CASSPWDRDKRGYTF. The DNA of the CDR3 is TGTGCCAGCAGCCCCTGGGACAGAGACAAAAGGGGCTACACCTTC.